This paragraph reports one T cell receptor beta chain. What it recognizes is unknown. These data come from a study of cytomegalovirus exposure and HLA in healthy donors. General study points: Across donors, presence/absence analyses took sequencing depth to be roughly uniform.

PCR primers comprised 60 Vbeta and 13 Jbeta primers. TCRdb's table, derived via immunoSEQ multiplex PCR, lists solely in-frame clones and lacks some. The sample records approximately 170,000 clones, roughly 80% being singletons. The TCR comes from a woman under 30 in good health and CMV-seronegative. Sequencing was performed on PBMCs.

CDR3 nucleotide sequence: TGCGCCAGCAGCTTATTGCGGGGGTTGTTACAAGAGACCCAGTACTTC. Protein: CASSLLRGLLQETQYF. The gene calls are TRBV5-1 and TRBJ2-5; the match to TRBD2 covers 7 bases. The CDR3 extends over 16 amino acids. The V and J ends lost 2 bases and 2 bases, in that order; junction bases with no gene match: 9. Germline CDR1 SGHRS, CDR2 YFSETQ.